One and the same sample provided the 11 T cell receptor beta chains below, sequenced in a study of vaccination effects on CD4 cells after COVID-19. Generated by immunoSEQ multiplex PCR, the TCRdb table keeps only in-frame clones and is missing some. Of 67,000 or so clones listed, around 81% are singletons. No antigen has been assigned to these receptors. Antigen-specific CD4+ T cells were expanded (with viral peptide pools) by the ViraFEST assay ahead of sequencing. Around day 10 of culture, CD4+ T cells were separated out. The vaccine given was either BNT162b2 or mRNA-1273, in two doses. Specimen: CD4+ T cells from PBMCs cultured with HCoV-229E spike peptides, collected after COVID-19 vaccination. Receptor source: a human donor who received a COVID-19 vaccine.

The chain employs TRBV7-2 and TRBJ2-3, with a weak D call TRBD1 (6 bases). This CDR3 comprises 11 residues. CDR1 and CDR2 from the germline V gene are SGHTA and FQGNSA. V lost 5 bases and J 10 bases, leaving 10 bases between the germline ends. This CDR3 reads CASSVQGSQYF. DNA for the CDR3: TGTGCCAGCAGCGTACAGGGTTCGCAGTATTTT.

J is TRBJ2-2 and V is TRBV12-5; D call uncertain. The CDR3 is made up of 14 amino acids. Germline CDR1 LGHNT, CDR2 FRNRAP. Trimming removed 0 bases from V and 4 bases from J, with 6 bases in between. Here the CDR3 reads CASGLVPSTGELFF. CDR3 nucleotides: TGTGCTAGTGGTTTGGTACCCAGCACCGGGGAGCTGTTTTTT.

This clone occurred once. In DNA, the CDR3 is TGTGCCAGCAGTTTAGTGGGAAGCACAGATACGCAGTATTTT. This sequence encodes CASSLVGSTDTQYF. V usage is TRBV27 and J usage is TRBJ2-3, with unresolved D. The V gene lost 2 bases and the J gene lost 0 bases, with 6 bases spanning the gap. CDR3 length equals 14 residues. The germline CDR1 and CDR2 sequences are MNHEY and SMNVEV (reference sequence).

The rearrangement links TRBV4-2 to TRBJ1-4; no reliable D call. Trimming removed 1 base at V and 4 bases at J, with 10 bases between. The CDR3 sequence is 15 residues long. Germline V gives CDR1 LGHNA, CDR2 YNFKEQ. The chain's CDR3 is CASSQGQAFNEKLFF. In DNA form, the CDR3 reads TGTGCCAGCAGCCAAGGGCAGGCTTTTAATGAAAAACTGTTTTTT.

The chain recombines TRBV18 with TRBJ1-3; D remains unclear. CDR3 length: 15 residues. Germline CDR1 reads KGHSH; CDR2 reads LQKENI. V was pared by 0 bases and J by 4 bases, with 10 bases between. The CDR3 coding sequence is TGTGCCAGCTCACCACCAGGCAGGTCCGGAAACACCATATATTTT. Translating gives CASSPPGRSGNTIYF. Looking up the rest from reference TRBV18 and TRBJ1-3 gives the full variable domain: NAGVMQNPRHLVRRRGQEARLRCSPMKGHSHVYWYRQLPEEGLKFMVYLQKENIIDESGMPKERFSAEFPKEGPSILRIQQVVRGDSAAYFCASSPPGRSGNTIYFGEGSWLTVV.

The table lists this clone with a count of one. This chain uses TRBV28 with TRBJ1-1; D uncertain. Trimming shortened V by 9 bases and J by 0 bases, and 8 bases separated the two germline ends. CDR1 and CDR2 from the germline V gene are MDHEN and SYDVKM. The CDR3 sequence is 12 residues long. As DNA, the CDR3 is TGTGCCAGTCGTGGGCTGAACACTGAAGCTTTCTTT. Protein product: CASRGLNTEAFF.

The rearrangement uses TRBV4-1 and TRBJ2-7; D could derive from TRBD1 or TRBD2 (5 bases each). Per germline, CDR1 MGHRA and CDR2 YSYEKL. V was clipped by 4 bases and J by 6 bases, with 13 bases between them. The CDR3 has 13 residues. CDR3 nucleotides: TGCGCCAGCAGCCGAGGGGCAGCGAGCGAGCAGTACGTC. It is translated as CASSRGAASEQYV.

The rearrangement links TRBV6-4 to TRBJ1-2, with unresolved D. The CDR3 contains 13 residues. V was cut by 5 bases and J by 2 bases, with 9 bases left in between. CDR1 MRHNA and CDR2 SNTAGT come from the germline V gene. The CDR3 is CASSLGVNYGYTF. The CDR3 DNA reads TGTGCCAGCAGTTTGGGCGTAAACTATGGCTACACCTTC.

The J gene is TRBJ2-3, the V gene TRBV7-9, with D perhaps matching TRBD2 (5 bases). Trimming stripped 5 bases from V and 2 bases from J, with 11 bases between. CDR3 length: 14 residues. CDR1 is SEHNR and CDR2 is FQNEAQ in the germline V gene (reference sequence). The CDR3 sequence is CASSPAAVTDTQYF. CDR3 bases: TGTGCCAGCAGCCCCGCAGCGGTCACAGATACGCAGTATTTT.

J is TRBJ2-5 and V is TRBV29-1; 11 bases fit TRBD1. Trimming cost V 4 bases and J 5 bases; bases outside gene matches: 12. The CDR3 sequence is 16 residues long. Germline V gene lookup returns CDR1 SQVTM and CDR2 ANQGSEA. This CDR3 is CSVGTHGTGGFETQYF. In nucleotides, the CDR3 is TGCAGCGTTGGTACCCACGGGACAGGGGGTTTCGAGACCCAGTACTTC.

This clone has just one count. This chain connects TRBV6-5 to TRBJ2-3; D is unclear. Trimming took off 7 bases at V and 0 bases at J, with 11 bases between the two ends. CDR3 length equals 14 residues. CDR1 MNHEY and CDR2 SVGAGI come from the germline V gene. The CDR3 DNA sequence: TGTGCCAGCAAGGTCGAGACTAGCACAGATACGCAGTATTTT. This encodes CASKVETSTDTQYF.